This TCR beta chain was identified during a study of shared clonotypes between healthy human individuals. Whole-study findings and limits: Relative to clonotypes present in all four donors, those not shared had lower generation probabilities.

Concerning this clone itself: What it binds is not known.

The protocol was immunoSEQ multiplex PCR, while the TCRdb copy is restricted to in-frame clones and leaves out a portion. This sample carries approximately 740,000 clones, 74% of them seen once, and the ten largest clones take 1.5% to 2%. Germline assignment: CDR1 SNHLY and CDR2 FYNNEI. V shed 6 bases and J shed 1 base, with 12 bases lying between them. This CDR3 is built from 14 residues. Sequenced sample: memory CD4+ T cells sorted from blood. Subset specified: CD45RA-negative fraction. The chain links TRBV2 to TRBJ1-1, with D uncertain. This sequence originates from a young woman in good health. CDR3 residues: CASRTIIRNTEAFF. The CDR3 DNA follows: TGTGCCAGCAGGACCATTATTCGGAACACTGAAGCTTTCTTT.